This note documents a single T cell receptor (beta chain) sequence. Its antigen remains unidentified. Measured with immunoSEQ multiplex PCR; TCRdb has only the in-frame clones, and not every one. This sample carries 120,000 to 150,000 clones, roughly nine tenths of them seen once, and the ten largest clones take about 7.5%. The data originate from a study of T cell responses to AZD1222 COVID-19 vaccine. Regarding the study as a whole: Just five to seven AZD1222 recipients tested seropositive at baseline. None of the repertoires were sampled until the peak T cell response had passed.

Trimming took off 1 base at V and 6 bases at J, with 9 bases between the two ends. Per germline, CDR1 LGHNA and CDR2 YSLEER. The CDR3 has 14 amino acids. The clonotype comes from an adult who received the MenACWY meningococcal vaccine as a control. This chain joins TRBV4-3 and TRBJ1-4; D remains ambiguous. This specimen was peripheral blood, taken 28 days after the second dose of the MenACWY control vaccine. This CDR3 is CASSQGLSHEKLFF. CDR3 DNA: TGCGCCAGCAGCCAAGGTCTAAGTCATGAAAAACTGTTTTTT.